The next 10 T cell receptor beta chains were all read from a single sample in a study of control samples from healthy donors and cancer patients (dated by TCRdb to 2018 to 2020). Receptors were amplified or captured by the immunoSEQ multiplex PCR assay. Sourced from immuneACCESS, this table was stored by TCRdb with only in-frame sequences that have V and J called. A share of the clones is absent; for the studies checked, an unresolved V gene accounts for under half, and the remainder has no known explanation. Here the sample has about 92,000 clones; roughly four fifths occur a single time. The ten largest clones capture roughly 9.8% of the sample. The sequencing input was blood. The source is a woman in her sixties in good health.

The rearrangement links TRBV4-1 to TRBJ1-2; no firm D call. This CDR3 is built from 15 residues. Trimming took 2 bases from V and 4 from J, leaving 14 bases between them. Germline values: CDR1 MGHRA, CDR2 YSYEKL. The CDR3 DNA sequence: TGCGCCAGCAGCCAACGGAAGAGCGGATCCTATGGCTACACCTTC. It is translated as CASSQRKSGSYGYTF.

CDR3 amino acids: CASSLVWSYEQYF. In DNA, the CDR3 is TGTGCCAGCAGTTTGGTGTGGTCCTACGAGCAGTACTTC. The chain couples TRBV28 to TRBJ2-7; D gene ambiguous. Trimming left V 3 bases short and J 1 base short, with 7 bases between. Per the germline V gene, CDR1 is MDHEN and CDR2 is SYDVKM. There are 13 residues in the CDR3.

The CDR3 DNA is TGTGCCAGCAGCCCTAGCCGCCCCACAGATACGCAGTATTTT. Translation: CASSPSRPTDTQYF. This chain joins TRBV7-9 and TRBJ2-3; TRBD2 is a possible D gene (5 bases). Germline V gene sequence: CDR1 SEHNR, CDR2 FQNEAQ (reference sequence). CDR3 length: 14 residues. V was trimmed by 5 bases and J by 2 bases, leaving 11 bases between them. Full variable domain (outside the CDR3, taken from reference TRBV7-9 and TRBJ2-3): DTGVSQNPRHKITKRGQNVTFRCDPISEHNRLYWYRQTLGQGPEFLTYFQNEAQLEKSRLLSDRFSAERPKGSFSTLEIQRTEQGDSAMYLCASSPSRPTDTQYFGPGTRLTVL.

In nucleotides, the CDR3 is TGTGCCAGCAGCTCAACTACCCCGGGACAGGGGTTCTACGAGCAGTACTTC. It translates to CASSSTTPGQGFYEQYF. The chain carries TRBV13 and TRBJ2-7; 10 bases map to TRBD1. The CDR3 is 17 residues long. The germline V gene encodes CDR1 PRHDT and CDR2 FYEKMQ (reference sequence). The V and J ends lost 4 bases and 3 bases, in that order; junction bases with no gene match: 12.

V gene TRBV4-3 combines with J gene TRBJ1-2; D ambiguous. Trimming shortened V by 0 bases and J by 5 bases, and 10 bases separated the two germline ends. Germline CDR1 LGHNA, CDR2 YSLEER. The CDR3 runs to 14 residues. As DNA, the CDR3 is TGCGCCAGCAGCCAAGATACGAGGGAGTATGGCTACACCTTC. Protein sequence: CASSQDTREYGYTF.

This clone was recorded a few times. The rearrangement joins TRBV13 to TRBJ2-3, with TRBD2 matching 7 bases. V dropped 0 bases and J dropped 3; count of bases not matched to a gene: 6. The CDR3 loop spans 16 amino acids. The germline gives CDR1 PRHDT, CDR2 FYEKMQ (reference sequence). The CDR3, as DNA: TGTGCCAGCAGCTTAGGCGGGACTATTCAAACAGATACGCAGTATTTT. It specifies CASSLGGTIQTDTQYF.

The chain carries TRBV11-2 and TRBJ2-3, with D perhaps TRBD1 or TRBD2 (5 bases each). CDR1 is SGHAT, CDR2 FQNNGV, per germline. The CDR3 consists of 15 residues. Trimming stripped 1 base from V and 2 bases from J, with 10 bases between. The CDR3 coding sequence is TGTGCCAGCAGCTTAGGAACAGGACTCACAGATACGCAGTATTTT. It yields the protein CASSLGTGLTDTQYF.

In its sample, this clone was seen once. This chain links TRBV19 with TRBJ2-2; 7 nucleotides agree with TRBD2. The CDR3 is 13 amino acids. From germline, CDR1 is LNHDA and CDR2 SQIVND (reference sequence). V gave up 5 bases and J gave up 4 bases; unmatched junction bases: 1. The CDR3 DNA reads TGTGCCAGTAGTGGCGGGGGCACCGGGGAGCTGTTTTTT. Translation: CASSGGGTGELFF.

V usage is TRBV28 and J usage is TRBJ2-2; TRBD2 agrees at 9 bases. The CDR3 has 19 residues. Germline lookup yields CDR1 MDHEN and CDR2 SYDVKM. The V segment lost 6 bases and the J segment 9 bases; nucleotides outside the gene matches: 23. CDR3 protein: CASSLFAGSSGMATRELFF. CDR3 sequence (DNA): TGTGCCAGCAGCCTCTTTGCGGGATCTAGCGGGATGGCGACCCGGGAGCTGTTTTTT.

The J gene is TRBJ1-1, the V gene TRBV2; 7 positions agree with TRBD1. After removal of 6 bases from V and 0 bases from J, the junction contained 10 bases not matched to a gene. The germline V gene encodes CDR1 SNHLY and CDR2 FYNNEI. The CDR3 is 16 residues long. This CDR3 reads CASSGSPTGLNTEAFF. CDR3 DNA: TGTGCCAGCAGCGGAAGCCCGACAGGGCTGAACACTGAAGCTTTCTTT.